A single T cell receptor beta chain is shown here with its context. The data derive from a study of cytomegalovirus exposure and HLA in healthy donors. CDR1 is SGHDN and CDR2 is FVKESK in the germline V gene. V was pared by 0 bases and J by 6 bases, with 6 bases between. This CDR3 region has 13 residues. The assay was immunoSEQ multiplex PCR, and TCRdb's table has in-frame clones only and misses some. The sample gives roughly 280,000 clones, 65% to 90% of which show up once; more than 0.8% is in the top ten. The material sequenced was PBMCs. The chain has TRBV14 and TRBJ1-5, with D hard to call. This sequence originates from a woman aged 18-29 years in good health and CMV-seronegative. CDR3 region: CASSQDYFQPQHF. In nucleotides, the CDR3 is TGTGCCAGCAGCCAAGATTACTTTCAGCCCCAGCATTTT.